This is a list of T cell receptor beta chains from one sample in a study of blood T cell repertoires in COVID-19. Method: immunoSEQ multiplex PCR; TCRdb's copy keeps in-frame clones and lacks some. The sample lists 55,000 to 75,000 clones; roughly 81% were seen once. Sequencing was carried out using peripheral blood. The receptor set was obtained from a human donor in a cohort sampled during active COVID-19. Both conserved end residues are part of each CDR3. A D gene is named only where the DNA matches it firmly. Clone size is stated in some rows and not others, as once, few, many or a class when expanded.

>-|TRBV7-3|TRBJ2-2|-|16
TGTGCCAGCACCCCGGGAATGTCGGGGTACACCGGGGAGCTGTTTTTT
CASTPGMSGYTGELFF
>-|TRBV27|TRBJ1-2|-|14
TGTGCCAGCAGTTTACGGGGAGGGAACTATGGCTACACCTTC
CASSLRGGNYGYTF
>-|TRBV19|TRBJ1-1|-|13
TGTGCCAGTAGTTTCAGGGTGGCCACTGAAGCTTTCTTT
CASSFRVATEAFF
>TRBD1|TRBV6-5|TRBJ1-1|once|14
TGTGCCAGCAGTCGACAGGGGGTTGGGACTGAAGCTTTCTTT
CASSRQGVGTEAFF
>TRBD2|TRBV3-1/TRBV3-2|TRBJ2-7|-|15
TGTGCCAGCAGCCCCGGGGGGGGGAGCTCCTACGAGCAGTACTTC
CASSPGGGSSYEQYF
>-|TRBV5-1|TRBJ2-7|-|11
TGCGCCAGCAGCTCCGGGTACGAGCAGTACTTC
CASSSGYEQYF
>TRBD1|TRBV10-3|TRBJ1-5|-|15
TGTGCCATCAGCCCAGGACAGGGCGTCAATCAGCCCCAGCATTTT
CAISPGQGVNQPQHF
>TRBD2|TRBV5-1|TRBJ2-3|-|16
TGCGCCAGCAGCTTGGCCGTAGCGGGACTGACAGATACGCAGTATTTT
CASSLAVAGLTDTQYF
>TRBD1|TRBV5-1|TRBJ2-1|once|19
TGCGCCAGCAGCTTCACGAAGTTGGGACAGGGGAGCTCCTACAATGAGCAGTTCTTC
CASSFTKLGQGSSYNEQFF
>TRBD1|TRBV5-5|TRBJ1-2|-|14
TGTGCCAGCAGCCCGTGGGACAGGGCATATGGCTACACCTTC
CASSPWDRAYGYTF
>-|TRBV7-9|TRBJ2-3|-|14
TGTGCCAGCAGCTTGGGAGGAGACACAGATACGCAGTATTTT
CASSLGGDTDTQYF
>TRBD2|TRBV27|TRBJ2-7|-|17
TGTGCCAGCAGTTTCGGACTAGCGGGAGGGTTAGCCTACGAGCAGTACTTC
CASSFGLAGGLAYEQYF
>-|TRBV28|TRBJ2-7|-|14
TGTGCCACGAAGCCCAGGGGCCCCGGCTACGAGCAGTACTTC
CATKPRGPGYEQYF
>-|TRBV14|TRBJ1-3|-|16
TGTGCCAGCAGCCAAGGATTGTTAGCCGGGGGAAACACCATATATTTT
CASSQGLLAGGNTIYF
>TRBD1|TRBV7-2|TRBJ2-5|-|15
TGTGCCAGCAGCAACCGGGACAGGGAAGAGGAGACCCAGTACTTC
CASSNRDREEETQYF
>-|TRBV10-3|TRBJ2-4|-|15
TGTGCCATCAGTGACATCCGGGGAGAAGAGAACATTCAGTACTTC
CAISDIRGEENIQYF
>TRBD1|TRBV7-2|TRBJ1-2|once|16
TGTGCCAGCAGCCCACAGGGGGGGGCCAGCGGCTATGGCTACACCTTC
CASSPQGGASGYGYTF
>-|TRBV30|TRBJ2-5|-|15
TGTGCCTGGAGTGTAGGCCCACCTAGGGGGGAGACCCAGTACTTC
CAWSVGPPRGETQYF
>-|TRBV28|TRBJ2-2|-|11
TGTGCCAGCAGTTTAAATCAGGGGCTGTTTTTT
CASSLNQGLFF
>-|TRBV6-6|TRBJ1-5|-|14
TGTGCCAGCAGTTACAGGGGTAGCAATCAGCCCCAGCATTTT
CASSYRGSNQPQHF
>-|TRBV7-9|TRBJ2-7|-|15
TGTGCCAGCAGCTTAGGAGGGACAAGGGCAAACGAGCAGTACTTC
CASSLGGTRANEQYF
>-|TRBV6-2/TRBV6-3|TRBJ2-1|-|14
TGTGCCAGCAGTTACTCGACTCCGGGTAATGAGCAGTTCTTC
CASSYSTPGNEQFF
>-|TRBV12-2|TRBJ2-4|-|16
TGTGCAAGTCGCCTAAGGGACTTCACAATCAAAAACATTCAGTACTTC
CASRLRDFTIKNIQYF
>TRBD1|TRBV25-1|TRBJ1-4|-|17
TGTGCCAGCAGTGAACGAGGGCTGGACAGGGGGCGTCAAAAACTGTTTTTT
CASSERGLDRGRQKLFF
>TRBD2|TRBV6-6|TRBJ2-1|-|14
TGTGCCAGCAGCTATTCCCCTAGCGGTAATGAGCAGTTCTTC
CASSYSPSGNEQFF
>-|TRBV27|TRBJ2-7|-|18
TGTGCCAGCAGTCATGGGCGGACTGAGGGATTAACGACCTACGAGCAGTACTTC
CASSHGRTEGLTTYEQYF
>TRBD1|TRBV28|TRBJ1-2|-|16
TGTGCCAGCAGTTTATCGGGACAGGGGAACGGGTATGGCTACACCTTC
CASSLSGQGNGYGYTF
>-|TRBV5-1|TRBJ1-2|-|13
TGCGCCAGCAGCTTGGCGGGGGGCTATGGCTACACCTTC
CASSLAGGYGYTF
>TRBD2|TRBV7-2|TRBJ2-3|-|16
TGTGCCAGCAGCTTACTGGGCGGGAGCCCCACAGATACGCAGTATTTT
CASSLLGGSPTDTQYF
>-|TRBV4-1|TRBJ1-3|-|17
TGCGCCAGCAGCCGAGACGACAGTTTTTCCTCTGGAAACACCATATATTTT
CASSRDDSFSSGNTIYF
>-|TRBV11-2|TRBJ2-7|-|16
TGTGCCAGCAGCTTATTCGGGGGAGAAGGGTTTTACGAGCAGTACTTC
CASSLFGGEGFYEQYF
>-|TRBV25-1|TRBJ1-2|-|17
TGTGCCAGCAGTACTAGCACTGCTCCGAGGCGTAACTATGGCTACACCTTC
CASSTSTAPRRNYGYTF
>-|TRBV19|TRBJ2-4|-|14
TGTGCCAGTAGTATCGCGGCAGCCCAAAACATTCAGTACTTC
CASSIAAAQNIQYF
>-|TRBV5-5|TRBJ1-3|-|16
TGTGCCAGCAGCTTGGCGGGGGGACCCTCTGGAAACACCATATATTTT
CASSLAGGPSGNTIYF
>TRBD2|TRBV6-2/TRBV6-3|TRBJ2-1|-|16
TGTGCCAGCAGTTCTATTATCCCTAGCGGGAGTCCTGAGCAGTTCTTC
CASSSIIPSGSPEQFF
>TRBD2|TRBV6-2/TRBV6-3|TRBJ2-1|-|17
TGTGCCAGCAGTTCGATCGTAGCGGGAGGATCTTCAGATGAGCAGTTCTTC
CASSSIVAGGSSDEQFF
>-|TRBV27|TRBJ1-1|-|13
TGTGCCAGCAGTTATACAGCGAACACTGAAGCTTTCTTT
CASSYTANTEAFF
>TRBD2|TRBV7-3|TRBJ2-5|-|14
TGTGCCAGCAGCCGCGGGACTAGCGGAGAGACCCAGTACTTC
CASSRGTSGETQYF
>-|TRBV6-5|TRBJ2-1|-|12
TGTGCCAGCAGTCCCCTCTCCCTCACATTGCTCTTC
CASSPLSLTLLF
>TRBD1|TRBV3-1/TRBV3-2|TRBJ2-7|-|12
TGTGCCAGCAGCCAAGCAGGGACAGAGCCAAACTTC
CASSQAGTEPNF
>-|TRBV23-1|TRBJ1-5|-|20
TGCGCCAGCAGTCAATTGAAGCCCAAGGAGGGCCCCAATTTCCATCAGCCCCAGCATTTT
CASSQLKPKEGPNFHQPQHF
>TRBD2|TRBV30|TRBJ2-2|few|15
TGTGCCTGGAGTTTGGGGGGGGTTGCCACCGGGGAGCTGTTTTTT
CAWSLGGVATGELFF
>-|TRBV9|TRBJ2-5|-|12
TGTGCCAGCAGCGGAGAACAAGAGACCCAGTACTTC
CASSGEQETQYF
>TRBD1|TRBV19|TRBJ2-7|-|13
TGTGCCAGTAGTAATGGACAGGGTTACGAGCAGTACTTC
CASSNGQGYEQYF
>TRBD1|TRBV9|TRBJ2-7|-|18
TGTGCCAGCAGCGTCATACTTAAGAGACAGGGGGGGAGTTACGAGCAGTACTTC
CASSVILKRQGGSYEQYF
>TRBD2|TRBV11-2|TRBJ2-7|-|14
TGTGCCAGCGGGGGACTAGCGGGGACCTACGAGCAGTACTTC
CASGGLAGTYEQYF